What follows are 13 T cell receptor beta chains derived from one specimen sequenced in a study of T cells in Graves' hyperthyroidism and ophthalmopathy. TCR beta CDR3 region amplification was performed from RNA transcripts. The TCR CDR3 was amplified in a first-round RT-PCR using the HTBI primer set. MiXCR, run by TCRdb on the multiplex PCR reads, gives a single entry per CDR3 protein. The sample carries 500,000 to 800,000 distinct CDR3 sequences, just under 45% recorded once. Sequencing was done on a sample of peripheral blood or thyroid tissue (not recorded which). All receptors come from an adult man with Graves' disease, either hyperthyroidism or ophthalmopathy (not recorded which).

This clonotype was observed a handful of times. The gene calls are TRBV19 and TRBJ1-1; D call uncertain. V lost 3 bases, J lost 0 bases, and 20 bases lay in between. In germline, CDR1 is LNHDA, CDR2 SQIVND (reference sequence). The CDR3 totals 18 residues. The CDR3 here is CASSMSGRSPLMNTEAFF. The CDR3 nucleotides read TGTGCCAGTAGTATGAGTGGCAGGAGTCCCCTTATGAACACTGAAGCTTTCTTT.

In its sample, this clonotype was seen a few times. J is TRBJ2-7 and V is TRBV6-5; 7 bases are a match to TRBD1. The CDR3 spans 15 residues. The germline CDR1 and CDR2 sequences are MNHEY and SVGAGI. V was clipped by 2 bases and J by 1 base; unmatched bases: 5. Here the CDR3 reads CASSYEAGGSYEQYF. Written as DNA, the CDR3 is TGTGCCAGCAGTTACGAGGCAGGGGGATCCTACGAGCAGTACTTC.

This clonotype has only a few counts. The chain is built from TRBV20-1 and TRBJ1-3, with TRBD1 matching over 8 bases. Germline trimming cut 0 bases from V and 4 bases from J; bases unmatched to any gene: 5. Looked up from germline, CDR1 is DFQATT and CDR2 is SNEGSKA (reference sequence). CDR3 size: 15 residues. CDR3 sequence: CSARDQGALGNTIYF. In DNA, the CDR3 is TGCAGTGCTAGAGACCAGGGGGCACTGGGAAACACCATATATTTT.

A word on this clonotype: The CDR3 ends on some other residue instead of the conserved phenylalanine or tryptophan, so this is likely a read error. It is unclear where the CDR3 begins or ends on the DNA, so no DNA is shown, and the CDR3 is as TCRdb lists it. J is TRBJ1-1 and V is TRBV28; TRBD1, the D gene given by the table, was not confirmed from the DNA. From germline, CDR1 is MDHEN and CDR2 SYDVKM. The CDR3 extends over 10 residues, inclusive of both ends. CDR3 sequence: CASSRTGSDY.

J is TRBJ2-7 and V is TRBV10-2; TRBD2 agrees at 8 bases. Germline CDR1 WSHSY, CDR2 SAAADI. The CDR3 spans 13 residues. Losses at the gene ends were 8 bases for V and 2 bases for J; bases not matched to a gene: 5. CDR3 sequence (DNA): TGCGCCAGCGAGGGCGGGGGGCCCTACGAGCAGTACTTC. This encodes CASEGGGPYEQYF.

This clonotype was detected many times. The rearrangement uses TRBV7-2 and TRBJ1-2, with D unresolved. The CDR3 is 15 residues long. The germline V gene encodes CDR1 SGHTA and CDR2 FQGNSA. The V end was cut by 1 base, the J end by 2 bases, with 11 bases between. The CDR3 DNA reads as TGTGCCAGCAGCTTAGATCCCCAGGTCAACTATGGCTACACCTTC. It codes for CASSLDPQVNYGYTF.

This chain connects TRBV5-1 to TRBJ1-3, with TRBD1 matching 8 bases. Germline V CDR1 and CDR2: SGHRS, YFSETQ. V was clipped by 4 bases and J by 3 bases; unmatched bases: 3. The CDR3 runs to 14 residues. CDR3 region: CASSIGTGGNTIYF. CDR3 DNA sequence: TGCGCCAGCAGCATAGGGACAGGTGGAAACACCATATATTTT.

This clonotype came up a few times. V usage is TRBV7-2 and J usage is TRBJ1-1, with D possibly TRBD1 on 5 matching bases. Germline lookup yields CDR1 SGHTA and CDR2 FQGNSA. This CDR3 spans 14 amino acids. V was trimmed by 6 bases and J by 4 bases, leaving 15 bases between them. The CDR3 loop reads CASSFDSSLTEAFF. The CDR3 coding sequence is TGTGCCAGCAGTTTTGACAGTTCCCTCACTGAAGCTTTCTTT.

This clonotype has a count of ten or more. CDR3: CASSPQDRVYGYTF. CDR3 DNA sequence: TGTGCCAGCAGTCCCCAGGACAGGGTTTATGGCTACACCTTC. V usage is TRBV2 and J usage is TRBJ1-2, with 8 bases aligning to TRBD1. CDR3 length: 14 amino acids. V was clipped by 5 bases and J by 5 bases; unmatched bases: 7. Germline V gene sequence: CDR1 SNHLY, CDR2 FYNNEI.

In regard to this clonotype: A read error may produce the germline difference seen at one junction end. The CDR3 region is CSVEDRQGTRMNTEASF. The CDR3 bases are TGCAGCGTTGAAGATCGACAGGGGACCCGTATGAACACTGAAGCTTCCTTT. The genes are TRBV29-1 and TRBJ1-1, with TRBD1 identical over 8 bases. Germline CDR1 and CDR2: SQVTM and ANQGSEA. CDR3 length: 17 residues. Supplemented by reference TRBV29-1 and TRBJ1-1, the full variable domain reads SAVISQKPSRDICQRGTSLTIQCQVDSQVTMMFWYRQQPGQSLTLIATANQGSEATYESGFVIDKFPISRPNLTFSTLTVSNMSPEDSSIYLCSVEDRQGTRMNTEASFGQGTRLTVV.

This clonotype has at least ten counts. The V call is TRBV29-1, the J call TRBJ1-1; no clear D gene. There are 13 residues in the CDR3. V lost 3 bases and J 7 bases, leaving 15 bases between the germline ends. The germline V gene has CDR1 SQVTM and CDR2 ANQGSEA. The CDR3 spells CSVDTAKISEAFF. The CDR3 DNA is TGCAGCGTTGATACGGCCAAAATAAGTGAAGCTTTCTTT. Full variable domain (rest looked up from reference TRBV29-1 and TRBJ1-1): SAVISQKPSRDICQRGTSLTIQCQVDSQVTMMFWYRQQPGQSLTLIATANQGSEATYESGFVIDKFPISRPNLTFSTLTVSNMSPEDSSIYLCSVDTAKISEAFFGQGTRLTVV.

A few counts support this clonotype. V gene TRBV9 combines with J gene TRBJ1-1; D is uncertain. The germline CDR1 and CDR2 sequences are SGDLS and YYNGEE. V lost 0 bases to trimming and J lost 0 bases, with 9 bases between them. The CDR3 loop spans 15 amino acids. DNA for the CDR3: TGTGCCAGCAGCGTAGGGGGTTGGATGAACACTGAAGCTTTCTTT. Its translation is CASSVGGWMNTEAFF.

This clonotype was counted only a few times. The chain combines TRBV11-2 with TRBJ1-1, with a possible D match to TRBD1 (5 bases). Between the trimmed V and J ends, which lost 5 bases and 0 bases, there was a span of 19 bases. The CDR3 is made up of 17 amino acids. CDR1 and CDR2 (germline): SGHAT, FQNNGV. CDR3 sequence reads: CASSLGASSLMNTEAFF. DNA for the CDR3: TGTGCCAGCAGCCTCGGGGCTTCTTCCCTCATGAACACTGAAGCTTTCTTT.